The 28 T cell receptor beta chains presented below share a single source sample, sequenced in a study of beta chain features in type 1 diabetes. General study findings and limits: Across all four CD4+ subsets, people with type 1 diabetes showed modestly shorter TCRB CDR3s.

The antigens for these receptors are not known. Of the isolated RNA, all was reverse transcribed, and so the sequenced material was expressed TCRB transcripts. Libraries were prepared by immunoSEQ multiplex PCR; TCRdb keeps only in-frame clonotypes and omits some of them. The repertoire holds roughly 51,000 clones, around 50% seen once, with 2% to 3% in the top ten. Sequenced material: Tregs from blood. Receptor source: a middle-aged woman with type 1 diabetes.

For the CDR3, the DNA is TGTGTGCGCAGCTTAGTACGGCGGGAGCAGTTCTTC. Protein sequence: CVRSLVRREQFF. The rearrangement joins TRBV7-2 to TRBJ2-1, with D uncertain. CDR1 is SGHTA and CDR2 is FQGNSA in the germline V gene. The length of the CDR3 is 12 residues.

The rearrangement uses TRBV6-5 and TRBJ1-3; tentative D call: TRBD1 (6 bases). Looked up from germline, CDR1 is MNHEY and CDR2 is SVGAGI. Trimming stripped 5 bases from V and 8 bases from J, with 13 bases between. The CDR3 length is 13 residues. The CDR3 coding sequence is TGTGCCAGCAGTCCCCAGGGGCTGGACACCATATATTTT. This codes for CASSPQGLDTIYF.

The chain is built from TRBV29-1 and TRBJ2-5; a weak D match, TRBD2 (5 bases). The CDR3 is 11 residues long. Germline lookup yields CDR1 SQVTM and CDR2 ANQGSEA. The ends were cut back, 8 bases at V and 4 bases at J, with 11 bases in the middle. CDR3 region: CSHGVGETQYF. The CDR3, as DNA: TGCAGCCACGGGGTTGGAGAGACCCAGTACTTC.

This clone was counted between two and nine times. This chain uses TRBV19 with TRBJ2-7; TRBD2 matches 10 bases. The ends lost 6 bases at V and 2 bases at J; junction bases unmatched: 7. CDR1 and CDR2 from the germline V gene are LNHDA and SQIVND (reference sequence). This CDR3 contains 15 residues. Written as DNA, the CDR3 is TGTGCCAGTAGGATCACTAGCGGGGCTACCTACGAGCAGTACTTC. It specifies CASRITSGATYEQYF.

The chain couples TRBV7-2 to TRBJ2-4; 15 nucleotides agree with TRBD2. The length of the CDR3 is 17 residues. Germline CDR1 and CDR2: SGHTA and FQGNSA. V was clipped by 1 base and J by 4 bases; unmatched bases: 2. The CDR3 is CASSLGGLAGGKNIQYF. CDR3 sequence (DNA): TGTGCCAGCAGCTTAGGGGGACTAGCGGGGGGAAAAAACATTCAGTACTTC.

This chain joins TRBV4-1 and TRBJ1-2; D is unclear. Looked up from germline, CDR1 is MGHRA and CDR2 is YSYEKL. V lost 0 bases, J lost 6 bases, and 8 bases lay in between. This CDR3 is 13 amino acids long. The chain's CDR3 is CASSQDWRDGYTF. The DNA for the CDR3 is TGCGCCAGCAGCCAAGATTGGAGAGATGGCTACACCTTC.

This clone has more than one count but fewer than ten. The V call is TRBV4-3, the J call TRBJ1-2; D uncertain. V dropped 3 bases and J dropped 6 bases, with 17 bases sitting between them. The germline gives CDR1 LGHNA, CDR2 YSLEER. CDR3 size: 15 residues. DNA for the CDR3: TGCGCCAGCAGCCACCCTCAGCGTAGACTCAATGGCTACACCTTC. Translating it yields CASSHPQRRLNGYTF.

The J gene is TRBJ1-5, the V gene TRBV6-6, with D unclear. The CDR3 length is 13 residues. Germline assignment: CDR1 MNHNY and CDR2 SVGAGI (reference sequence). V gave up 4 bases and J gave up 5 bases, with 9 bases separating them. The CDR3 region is CASSLSPHQPQHF. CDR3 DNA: TGTGCCAGCAGTTTGAGTCCCCATCAGCCCCAGCATTTT.

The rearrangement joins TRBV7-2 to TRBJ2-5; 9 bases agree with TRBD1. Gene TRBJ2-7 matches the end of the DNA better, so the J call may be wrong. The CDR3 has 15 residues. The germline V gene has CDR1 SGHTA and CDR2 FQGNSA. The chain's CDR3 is CASSLGGQGPYEQYF. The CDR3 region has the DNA TGTGCCAGCAGCTTAGGGGGACAGGGTCCCTACGAGCAGTACTTC.

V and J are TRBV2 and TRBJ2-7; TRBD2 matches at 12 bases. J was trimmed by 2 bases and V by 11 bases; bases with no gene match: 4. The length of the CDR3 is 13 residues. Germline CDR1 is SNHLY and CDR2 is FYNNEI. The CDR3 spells CALRTSGTYEQYF. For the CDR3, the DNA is TGTGCCCTCCGGACTAGCGGGACCTACGAGCAGTACTTC.

CDR3 residues: CASKGDRGNSPLHF. As DNA, the CDR3 is TGTGCCAGCAAAGGCGACAGGGGGAACTCACCCCTCCACTTT. This chain connects TRBV2 to TRBJ1-6, with 9 bases aligning to TRBD1. Germline V lookup: CDR1 SNHLY, CDR2 FYNNEI. J gave up 10 bases and V 7 bases, and 8 bases lay outside the gene matches. This CDR3 has 14 amino acids.

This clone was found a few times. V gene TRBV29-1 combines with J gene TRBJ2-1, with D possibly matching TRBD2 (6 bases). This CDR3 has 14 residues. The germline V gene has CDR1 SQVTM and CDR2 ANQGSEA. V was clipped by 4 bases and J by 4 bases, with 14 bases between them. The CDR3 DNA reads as TGCAGCGTTGCGACCGGGACTCTATACAATGAGCAGTTCTTC. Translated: CSVATGTLYNEQFF.

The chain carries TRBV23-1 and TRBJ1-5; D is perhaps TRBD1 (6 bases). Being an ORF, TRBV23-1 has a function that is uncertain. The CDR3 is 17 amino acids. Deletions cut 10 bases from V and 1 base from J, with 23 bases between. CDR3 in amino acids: CAKPRDTLSYSNQPQHF. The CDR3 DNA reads TGCGCCAAGCCCCGGGACACCCTTAGCTACAGCAATCAGCCCCAGCATTTT.

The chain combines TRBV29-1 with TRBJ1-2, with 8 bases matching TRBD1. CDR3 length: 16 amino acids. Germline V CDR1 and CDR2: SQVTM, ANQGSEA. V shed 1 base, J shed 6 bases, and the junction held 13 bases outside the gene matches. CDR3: CSVEGQGAQTEDGYTF. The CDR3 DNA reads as TGCAGCGTTGAAGGGCAGGGGGCGCAAACGGAGGATGGCTACACCTTC.

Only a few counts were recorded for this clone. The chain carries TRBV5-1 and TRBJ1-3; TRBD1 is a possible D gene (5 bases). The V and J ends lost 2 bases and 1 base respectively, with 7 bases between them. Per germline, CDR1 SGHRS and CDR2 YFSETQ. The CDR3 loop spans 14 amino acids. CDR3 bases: TGCGCCAGCAGCTTTCAGGGTTCTGGAAACACCATATATTTT. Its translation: CASSFQGSGNTIYF.

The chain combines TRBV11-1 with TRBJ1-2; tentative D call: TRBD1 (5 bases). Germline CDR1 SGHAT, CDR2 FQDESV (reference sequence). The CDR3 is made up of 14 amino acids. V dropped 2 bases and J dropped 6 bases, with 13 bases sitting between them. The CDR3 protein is CASSLSDDSHGYTF. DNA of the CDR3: TGTGCCAGCAGCTTAAGTGATGACAGTCATGGCTACACCTTC.

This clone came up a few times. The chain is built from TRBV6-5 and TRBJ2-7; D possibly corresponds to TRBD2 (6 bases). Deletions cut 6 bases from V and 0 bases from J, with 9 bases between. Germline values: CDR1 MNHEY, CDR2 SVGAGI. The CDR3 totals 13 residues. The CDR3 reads CASRPGLSYEQYF. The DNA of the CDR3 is TGTGCCAGCAGACCGGGACTCTCCTACGAGCAGTACTTC.

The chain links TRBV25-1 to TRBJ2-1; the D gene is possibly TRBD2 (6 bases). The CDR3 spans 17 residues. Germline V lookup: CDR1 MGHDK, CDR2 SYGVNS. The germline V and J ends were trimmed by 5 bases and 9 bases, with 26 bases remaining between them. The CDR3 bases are TGTGCCAGCAGTCCCTCCCCGGGACTCTCAAAAAGGGGTGAGCAGTTCTTC. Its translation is CASSPSPGLSKRGEQFF.

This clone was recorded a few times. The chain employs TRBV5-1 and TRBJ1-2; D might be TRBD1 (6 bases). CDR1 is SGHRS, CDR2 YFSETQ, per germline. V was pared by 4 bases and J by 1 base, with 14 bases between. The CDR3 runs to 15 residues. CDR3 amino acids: CASSLATGLNYGYTF. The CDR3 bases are TGCGCCAGCAGCCTCGCGACAGGCCTTAACTATGGCTACACCTTC.

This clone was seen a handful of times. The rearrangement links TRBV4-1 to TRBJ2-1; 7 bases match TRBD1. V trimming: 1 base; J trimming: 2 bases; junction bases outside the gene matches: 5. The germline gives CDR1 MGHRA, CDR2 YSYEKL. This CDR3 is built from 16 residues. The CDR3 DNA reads TGCGCCAGCAGCCAAGGCGGACAGGTCGCCTACAATGAGCAGTTCTTC. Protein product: CASSQGGQVAYNEQFF.

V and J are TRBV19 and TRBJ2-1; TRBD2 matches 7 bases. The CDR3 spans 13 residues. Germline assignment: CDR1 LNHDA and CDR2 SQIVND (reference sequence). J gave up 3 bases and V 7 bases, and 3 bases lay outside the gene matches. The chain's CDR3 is CASKSGGYNEQFF. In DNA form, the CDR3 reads TGTGCCAGTAAGTCGGGAGGCTACAATGAGCAGTTCTTC.

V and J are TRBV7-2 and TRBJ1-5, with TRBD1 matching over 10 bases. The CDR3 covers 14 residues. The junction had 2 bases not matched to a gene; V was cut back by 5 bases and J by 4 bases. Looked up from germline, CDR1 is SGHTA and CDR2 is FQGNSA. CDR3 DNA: TGTGCCAGCAGCGACAGGGGGCCTAATCAGCCCCAGCATTTT. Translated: CASSDRGPNQPQHF.

CDR3 bases: TGTGCCAGCAGCTTAGTCTTTGCCGGGGAGCTGTTTTTT. Amino acids: CASSLVFAGELFF. This rearrangement joins TRBV7-8 to TRBJ2-2; D not resolved. CDR3 size: 13 residues. Trimming removed 1 base from V and 6 bases from J, with 6 bases in between. Per the germline V gene, CDR1 is SGHVS and CDR2 is FQNEAQ.

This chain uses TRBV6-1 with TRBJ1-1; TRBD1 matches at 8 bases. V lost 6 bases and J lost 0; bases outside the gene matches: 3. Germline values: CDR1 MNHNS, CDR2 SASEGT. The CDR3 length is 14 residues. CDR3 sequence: CASRQDRVNTEAFF. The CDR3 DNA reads TGTGCCAGCAGACAGGACAGGGTGAACACTGAAGCTTTCTTT.

CDR3 amino acids: CASSFYVNGGTEAFF. The CDR3 bases are TGTGCCAGCAGCTTTTACGTCAACGGCGGCACTGAAGCTTTCTTT. V is TRBV5-6 and J is TRBJ1-1, with unresolved D. The germline gives CDR1 SGHDT, CDR2 YYEEEE. The V gene lost 2 bases and the J gene lost 4 bases, with 15 bases spanning the gap. The CDR3 runs to 15 residues.

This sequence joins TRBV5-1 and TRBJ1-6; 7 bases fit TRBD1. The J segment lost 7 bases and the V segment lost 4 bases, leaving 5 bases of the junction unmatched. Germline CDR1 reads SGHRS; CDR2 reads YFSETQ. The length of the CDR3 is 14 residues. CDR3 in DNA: TGCGCCAGCAGCAAGGGGACAGAGAATTCACCCCTCCACTTT. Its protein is CASSKGTENSPLHF.

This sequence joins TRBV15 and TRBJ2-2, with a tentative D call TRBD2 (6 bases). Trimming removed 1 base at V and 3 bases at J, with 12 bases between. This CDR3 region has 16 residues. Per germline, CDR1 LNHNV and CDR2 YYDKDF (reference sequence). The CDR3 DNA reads TGTGCCACCAGCAGAGTGGGGGGATGGGACACCGGGGAGCTGTTTTTT. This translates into CATSRVGGWDTGELFF.

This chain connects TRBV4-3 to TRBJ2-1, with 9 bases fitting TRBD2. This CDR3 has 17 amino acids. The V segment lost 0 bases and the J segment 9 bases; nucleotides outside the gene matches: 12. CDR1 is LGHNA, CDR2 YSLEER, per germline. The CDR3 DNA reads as TGCGCCAGCAGCCAAGATGGAACTAGCGGGCTTGGGGGTGAGCAGTTCTTC. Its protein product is CASSQDGTSGLGGEQFF.